The 19 T cell receptor beta chains below were found in one sample sequenced in a study of blood T cells in healthy people across ages. Sample-barcoded 5' priming and a J-beta primer mix drove a second PCR of about 6 to 11 cycles. TCRdb reprocessed the 5' RACE reads with MiXCR, giving one entry per CDR3 protein. This sample has hundreds of thousands of distinct CDR3 sequences, with 45% to 60% found just once. Sequencing used blood. All receptors come from a woman of 80 years or more in good health.

This clonotype was seen at least ten times. The V call is TRBV29-1, the J call TRBJ2-7, with 9 bases matching TRBD1. Germline assignment: CDR1 SQVTM and CDR2 ANQGSEA. With V trimmed by 3 bases and J by 5 bases, 5 bases remained unmatched. The CDR3 sequence is 13 residues long. This CDR3 is CSVEGTGSNEQYF. DNA for the CDR3: TGCAGCGTTGAGGGGACAGGGTCCAACGAGCAGTACTTC.

This clonotype has a count of ten or more. The chain uses TRBV11-1 and TRBJ2-7; TRBD1 might be the D (5 bases). This CDR3 is 14 amino acids long. Germline V gives CDR1 SGHAT, CDR2 FQDESV (reference sequence). V was shortened by 5 bases and J by 6 bases, with 17 bases between the two germline ends. For the CDR3, the DNA is TGTGCCAGCAGCCTAAAGTTAGCAGGGCGCGAGCAGTACTTC. Its translation is CASSLKLAGREQYF.

This clonotype was recorded many times. The chain carries TRBV7-2 and TRBJ2-7; unclear D gene. V dropped 3 bases and J dropped 2 bases, with 8 bases sitting between them. CDR1 is SGHTA and CDR2 is FQGNSA in the germline V gene. CDR3 length: 13 residues. Here the CDR3 DNA reads TGTGCCAGCAGCTTGGACGTTGCCTACGAGCAGTACTTC. Amino acid sequence: CASSLDVAYEQYF.

The genes are TRBV6-5 and TRBJ1-2; a possible D gene is TRBD1 (6 bases). This CDR3 spans 12 amino acids. V lost 5 bases to trimming and J lost 7 bases, with 11 bases between them. CDR1 MNHEY and CDR2 SVGAGI come from the germline V gene. CDR3 sequence (DNA): TGTGCCAGCAGTAGACAGGACCGTGGCTACACCTTC. Protein sequence: CASSRQDRGYTF.

This chain connects TRBV3-1 to TRBJ2-1; D uncertain. Looked up from germline, CDR1 is LGHDT and CDR2 is YNNKEL (reference sequence). The germline V and J ends were trimmed by 0 bases and 10 bases, with 4 bases remaining between them. The CDR3 contains 11 residues. The CDR3 protein is CASSQEGEQFF. DNA for the CDR3: TGTGCCAGCAGCCAAGAAGGCGAGCAGTTCTTC.

This clonotype was seen at least ten times. The V gene is TRBV20-1, the J gene TRBJ1-2; 7 positions match TRBD1. The CDR3 contains 14 residues. The germline gives CDR1 DFQATT, CDR2 SNEGSKA (reference sequence). Trimming cost V 1 base and J 3 bases; bases outside gene matches: 5. CDR3 protein: CSARVTGLYYGYTF. The DNA for the CDR3 is TGCAGTGCTAGAGTGACAGGGCTTTACTATGGCTACACCTTC.

The rearrangement uses TRBV28 and TRBJ2-7, with TRBD2 matching over 13 bases. V dropped 6 bases and J dropped 2; count of bases not matched to a gene: 7. This CDR3 spans 16 amino acids. Germline V gene data show CDR1 as MDHEN and CDR2 as SYDVKM. For the CDR3, the DNA is TGTGCCAGCAGGACTAGCGGGAGGCTATCCCCCTACGAGCAGTACTTC. It encodes CASRTSGRLSPYEQYF.

There are many counts of this clonotype. The rearrangement joins TRBV28 to TRBJ2-3; D perhaps matches TRBD2 (6 bases). Germline CDR1 reads MDHEN; CDR2 reads SYDVKM. There are 14 residues in the CDR3. The V end lost 6 bases, the J end lost 8 bases, and 18 bases lay between the germline ends. CDR3 bases: TGTGCCAGCAGACCCGGGACTTCCCTCGGTACGCAGTATTTT. It yields the protein CASRPGTSLGTQYF.

The chain combines TRBV5-1 with TRBJ2-3; D is perhaps TRBD2 (6 bases). The V end lost 5 bases, the J end lost 3 bases, and 16 bases lay between the germline ends. The CDR3 totals 15 residues. Germline values: CDR1 SGHRS, CDR2 YFSETQ. This CDR3 is CASRGLAGSTDTQYF. The DNA for the CDR3 is TGCGCCAGCAGAGGTTTGGCGGGGTCGACAGATACGCAGTATTTT.

The chain joins TRBV5-1 to TRBJ2-6; possible D gene TRBD2, 5 bases. The CDR3 totals 16 residues. The germline gives CDR1 SGHRS, CDR2 YFSETQ. V gave up 2 bases and J gave up 2 bases, with 11 bases separating them. The CDR3 protein is CASSFGRAPGANVLTF. CDR3 coding DNA: TGCGCCAGCAGCTTTGGGAGAGCTCCTGGGGCCAACGTCCTGACTTTC.

This clonotype was observed a few times. The chain recombines TRBV28 with TRBJ2-1; 12 nucleotides line up with TRBD2. Germline-derived CDR1 and CDR2 are MDHEN and SYDVKM. The CDR3 has 16 amino acids. The V gene end was trimmed by 7 bases and the J gene end by 8 bases; junction bases not matched to a gene: 12. In nucleotides, the CDR3 is TGTGCCAGCATTCCCTTGGCGGCTAGCGGGAGGGATGAGCAGTTCTTC. It yields the protein CASIPLAASGRDEQFF.

The rearrangement joins TRBV7-8 to TRBJ2-7, with D unresolved. The CDR3 totals 14 residues. The germline gives CDR1 SGHVS, CDR2 FQNEAQ. The germline V and J ends were trimmed by 2 bases and 0 bases, with 8 bases remaining between them. CDR3 region: CASSLKVSSYEQYF. For the CDR3, the DNA is TGTGCCAGCAGCTTAAAAGTAAGCTCCTACGAGCAGTACTTC.

This clonotype was seen a few times. The chain uses TRBV12-3 or TRBV12-4 and TRBJ2-3, with TRBD2 matching over 11 bases. Losses at the gene ends were 6 bases for V and 3 bases for J; bases not matched to a gene: 11. The CDR3 covers 17 residues. The CDR3 region is CASSRPASGGMTDTQYF. The CDR3 DNA reads TGTGCCAGCAGCCGCCCGGCTAGCGGGGGGATGACAGATACGCAGTATTTT.

This clonotype was picked up many times. This chain joins TRBV4-1 and TRBJ2-7; a possible D gene is TRBD2 (6 bases). V lost 1 base and J lost 5, with 15 bases in between. CDR1 is MGHRA and CDR2 is YSYEKL in the germline V gene. The CDR3 runs 15 residues. The CDR3: CASSQGETRVNEQYF. CDR3 in DNA: TGCGCCAGCAGCCAAGGTGAGACTAGGGTCAACGAGCAGTACTTC.

The chain recombines TRBV24-1 with TRBJ2-1; D is unclear. V was pared by 9 bases and J by 5 bases, with 13 bases between. Germline V gene sequence: CDR1 KGHDR, CDR2 SFDVKD. This CDR3 region has 13 residues. In nucleotides, the CDR3 is TGTGCCACCCGAGAGTGGAAGAACAATGAGCAGTTCTTC. This codes for CATREWKNNEQFF.

Comment on this clonotype: A much larger clone differs from this one at a single base, so this may be a read error. CDR3 sequence (DNA): TGTGCCAGCAGTGACGGGACTGGGAACTACGAGCAGTACTTC. Its translation: CASSDGTGNYEQYF. The chain employs TRBV6-5 and TRBJ2-7; D might be TRBD2 (6 bases). From germline, CDR1 is MNHEY and CDR2 SVGAGI. V gave up 5 bases and J gave up 3 bases, with 14 bases separating them. This CDR3 region has 14 residues.

The chain couples TRBV12-3 or TRBV12-4 to TRBJ2-1, with 7 bases fitting TRBD2. The CDR3 extends over 13 amino acids. The J segment lost 6 bases and the V segment lost 8 bases, leaving 7 bases of the junction unmatched. CDR3: CASDLRGGNEQFF. The DNA for the CDR3 is TGTGCCAGCGACCTTCGCGGGGGCAATGAGCAGTTCTTC.

This clonotype was seen ten or more times. The J gene is TRBJ2-4, the V gene TRBV29-1; tentatively, D is TRBD1 (5 bases). The ends were cut back, 7 bases at V and 8 bases at J, with 9 bases in the middle. This CDR3 region has 10 residues. Germline CDR1 reads SQVTM; CDR2 reads ANQGSEA. CDR3 region: CSGGEDIQYF. The CDR3 bases are TGCAGCGGGGGCGAGGACATTCAGTACTTC.

On this clonotype: One base away lies a much larger clone, so this may be a sequencing read error. The chain combines TRBV7-9 with TRBJ2-1; D is perhaps TRBD2 (6 bases). V lost 4 bases and J 13 bases, leaving 20 bases between the germline ends. The CDR3 length is 14 residues. Germline-derived CDR1 and CDR2 are SEHNR and FQNEAQ (reference sequence). The CDR3 is CASSSRDSSETQFF. The CDR3 bases are TGTGCCAGCAGCTCGAGGGACTCGTCGGAGACCCAGTTCTTC.